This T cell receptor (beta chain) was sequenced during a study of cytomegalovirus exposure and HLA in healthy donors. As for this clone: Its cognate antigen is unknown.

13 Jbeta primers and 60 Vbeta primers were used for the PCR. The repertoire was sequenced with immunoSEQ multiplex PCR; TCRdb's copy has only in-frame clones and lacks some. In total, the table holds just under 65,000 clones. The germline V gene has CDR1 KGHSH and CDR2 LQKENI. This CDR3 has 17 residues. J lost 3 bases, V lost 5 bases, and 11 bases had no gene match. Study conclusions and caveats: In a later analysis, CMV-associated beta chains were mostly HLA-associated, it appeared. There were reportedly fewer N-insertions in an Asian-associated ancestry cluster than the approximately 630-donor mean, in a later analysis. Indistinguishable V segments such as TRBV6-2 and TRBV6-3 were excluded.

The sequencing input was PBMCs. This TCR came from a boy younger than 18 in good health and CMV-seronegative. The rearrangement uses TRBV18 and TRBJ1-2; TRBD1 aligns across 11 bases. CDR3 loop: CASSSTGQGVLDYGYTF. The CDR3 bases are TGTGCCAGCTCATCAACGGGACAGGGGGTATTAGACTATGGCTACACCTTC.